The 8 T cell receptor beta chains presented below share a single source sample, sequenced in a study of OX40 agonist ivuxolimab in advanced cancers. TCRdb keeps only in-frame clones here, not all; method: immunoSEQ multiplex PCR. This sample has about 17,000 clones, with roughly 86% found just once. The input for sequencing was CD4+ or CD8+ T cells sorted from blood, taken in a trial of the OX40 agonist ivuxolimab. The receptors originated from an adult with an advanced solid tumor such as melanoma, head and neck, liver or kidney cancer.

The CDR3 reads CATQKGGPNTEAFF. The CDR3 coding sequence is TGTGCCACCCAGAAGGGCGGCCCTAACACTGAAGCTTTCTTT. The genes are TRBV19 and TRBJ1-1; D ambiguous. CDR1 is LNHDA, CDR2 SQIVND, per germline (reference sequence). The CDR3 totals 14 residues. The V and J ends lost 10 bases and 2 bases respectively, with 17 bases between them.

There are a few counts of this clone. The chain couples TRBV4-1 to TRBJ2-3, with a tentative D call TRBD1 (6 bases). V was pared by 3 bases and J by 2 bases, with 15 bases between. Germline loops: CDR1 MGHRA, CDR2 YSYEKL. The CDR3 extends over 16 amino acids. CDR3 DNA sequence: TGCGCCAGCAGCCACAACCAGGGGTTTGACACAGATACGCAGTATTTT. It specifies CASSHNQGFDTDTQYF.

V gene TRBV5-5 combines with J gene TRBJ2-1, with 14 positions matching TRBD2. The V and J ends lost 6 bases and 4 bases, in that order; junction bases with no gene match: 6. Germline CDR1 reads SGHKS; CDR2 reads YYEKEE (reference sequence). The CDR3 has 16 amino acids. As DNA, the CDR3 is TGTGCCAGCACCGTGGGACTAGCGGGAGCTTACAATGAGCAGTTCTTC. It is translated as CASTVGLAGAYNEQFF.

Concerning this clone: This sample also contains other DNA sequences that code for the same CDR3. This chain uses TRBV14 with TRBJ2-1, with TRBD2 matching 14 bases. CDR1 and CDR2 (germline): SGHDN, FVKESK. V lost 4 bases and J lost 10; bases outside the gene matches: 3. The CDR3 loop spans 14 amino acids. The CDR3 DNA reads TGTGCCAGCAGCCTTAGACTAGCGGGAGGGGAGCAGTTCTTC. Protein product: CASSLRLAGGEQFF.

The count of this clone is one. This sequence joins TRBV19 and TRBJ2-2, with 7 bases fitting TRBD1. V shed 4 bases and J 8 bases; nucleotides not matched to a gene: 4. The CDR3 loop spans 13 amino acids. The germline V gene has CDR1 LNHDA and CDR2 SQIVND (reference sequence). This CDR3 is CASSNRGKGELFF. The CDR3 DNA reads as TGTGCCAGTAGTAACAGGGGAAAGGGGGAGCTGTTTTTT.

V is TRBV5-4 and J is TRBJ2-7, with 10 bases aligning to TRBD2. The germline CDR1 and CDR2 sequences are SGHNT and YYREEE (reference sequence). V lost 0 bases, J lost 6 bases, and 6 bases stayed unmatched. The length of the CDR3 is 15 residues. CDR3 DNA sequence: TGTGCCAGCAGCTTGGCGGCTAGCGGGAGCGGCGAGCAGTACTTC. It is translated as CASSLAASGSGEQYF.

There are a few counts of this clone. The chain employs TRBV5-1 and TRBJ2-7, with 10 bases lining up with TRBD2. Germline V gene sequence: CDR1 SGHRS, CDR2 YFSETQ. The CDR3 totals 15 residues. V lost 3 bases to trimming and J lost 4 bases; unmatched junction nucleotides: 7. In DNA, the CDR3 is TGCGCCAGCAGCTCGTCACTAGCGGGACTGTACGAGCAGTACTTC. Its translation: CASSSSLAGLYEQYF.

V gene TRBV27 combines with J gene TRBJ2-1, with D hard to call. Germline CDR1 and CDR2: MNHEY and SMNVEV (reference sequence). Trimming stripped 3 bases from V and 0 bases from J, with 9 bases between. CDR3 length equals 15 residues. Here the CDR3 DNA reads TGTGCCAGCAGTTTGGGCTGGAGCTCCTACAATGAGCAGTTCTTC. Amino acid sequence: CASSLGWSSYNEQFF.